A single sample is the source of the 21 T cell receptor beta chains below, sequenced in a study of tumor-infiltrating lymphocytes in primary liver carcinoma. Reverse transcription of approximately 0.55 ug total RNA with a constant-region primer produced TCR beta cDNA. Slightly modified ARM-PCR with three nested multiplex PCR rounds yielded TCR beta libraries. A C-beta reverse primer was combined with TRBV1-TRBV30 forward primers in the first two PCR rounds, and each round had approximately 10 cycles. One entry per CDR3 protein results from TCRdb running MiXCR on the multiplex PCR reads. The sample includes more than 50,000 distinct CDR3 sequences, about 80% of them seen just once. Co-extraction yielded RNA and DNA from roughly 20-30 mg of unsorted bulk tissue. The sample was liver tumor tissue from sampling region 2. Subset: tumor region T2, inferior pole. The source is a middle-aged man with primary liver carcinoma and hepatitis B virus infection.

This clonotype was seen at least ten times. CDR3 sequence (DNA): TGTGCCAGCAGCTCGGGACAGGGAGTCCGTCCCCTCGAGACCCAGTACTTC. Its protein product is CASSSGQGVRPLETQYF. The chain employs TRBV5-5 and TRBJ2-5; 9 nucleotides line up with TRBD1. V shed 3 bases and J 5 bases; nucleotides not matched to a gene: 14. The length of the CDR3 is 17 residues. CDR1 and CDR2 from the germline V gene are SGHKS and YYEKEE (reference sequence).

Regarding this clonotype: One junction end does not reproduce the germline sequence, and a read error may be involved. This sequence joins TRBV5-6 and TRBJ2-7, with D possibly being TRBD2 (6 bases). This CDR3 comprises 13 residues. The germline gives CDR1 SGHDT, CDR2 YYEEEE. CDR3 amino acids: CASGLGGVHEQYF. The CDR3 region has the DNA TGTGCCAGCGGCTTGGGGGGAGTCCACGAGCAGTACTTC.

In the case of this clonotype: At one of its ends the junction is not consistent with the germline gene, which may arise from a read error. This chain links TRBV12-3 or TRBV12-4 with TRBJ2-1, with D possibly being TRBD1 (5 bases). This CDR3 is 13 amino acids long. CDR3 nucleotides: TGTGCCAGCAGTTTAACCCAGGGCTATGAGCAGTTATTC. It translates to CASSLTQGYEQLF.

By its share, this clonotype is medium-sized (0.01 to 0.1%). This sequence joins TRBV11-2 and TRBJ2-5; tentatively, D is TRBD1 or TRBD2 (5 bases each). V was cut by 2 bases and J by 5 bases, with 15 bases left in between. Germline lookup yields CDR1 SGHAT and CDR2 FQNNGV. The CDR3 sequence is 15 residues long. For the CDR3, the DNA is TGTGCCAGCAGCTTAAGGCCCGGGGACGGGGAGACCCAGTACTTC. This encodes CASSLRPGDGETQYF.

Comment on this clonotype: One end of the junction is discordant with germline, which a read error may explain. The chain has TRBV10-3 and TRBJ1-2; D is unclear. The V gene's germline CDR1 is ENHRY and CDR2 SYGVKD. The length of the CDR3 is 14 residues. The chain's CDR3 is CAISGLASNYGYTF. The CDR3 DNA follows: TGTGCCATCAGTGGACTGGCATCCAACTATGGCTACACCTTT.

The V and J genes are TRBV12-3 or TRBV12-4 and TRBJ2-1; D may be TRBD2 (6 bases). The CDR3 totals 16 residues. V shed 9 bases and J shed 4 bases, with 22 bases lying between them. Here the CDR3 DNA reads TGTGCCAGTAGTGTCCTCGGGGTCGGGAGTTACAATGAGCAGTTCTTC. Translating gives CASSVLGVGSYNEQFF.

This clonotype occurred many times. The gene calls are TRBV6-5 and TRBJ1-6; D is ambiguous. The V end was cut by 0 bases, the J end by 10 bases, with 13 bases between. Per the germline V gene, CDR1 is MNHEY and CDR2 is SVGAGI. This CDR3 has 15 residues. CDR3 sequence: CASSYSRTVESPLHF. As DNA, the CDR3 is TGTGCCAGCAGTTACTCGAGAACGGTGGAGTCACCCCTCCACTTT.

This rearrangement joins TRBV11-3 to TRBJ2-7, with TRBD1 identical over 8 bases. Losses at the gene ends were 6 bases for V and 6 bases for J; bases not matched to a gene: 7. The CDR3 length is 13 residues. Germline CDR1 SGHNT, CDR2 YENEEA. DNA of the CDR3: TGTGCCAGCAGTCTGGACAGGGCCCGCGAGCAGTACTTC. This sequence encodes CASSLDRAREQYF. Looking up the rest from reference TRBV11-3 and TRBJ2-7 gives the full variable domain: EAGVVQSPRYKIIEKKQPVAFWCNPISGHNTLYWYLQNLGQGPELLIRYENEEAVDDSQLPKDRFSAERLKGVDSTLKIQPAELGDSAVYLCASSLDRAREQYFGPGTRLTVT.

Only one count was recorded for this clonotype. Sequence at one end of the junction differs from germline and may be a read error. The chain joins TRBV11-2 to TRBJ2-7; no clear D. CDR1 and CDR2 from the germline V gene are SGHAT and FQNNGV. The CDR3 contains 14 residues. The CDR3, as DNA: TGTGCCAGCAGCTCAACCGACGGAGCCTATGAACAGTATTTC. It is translated as CASSSTDGAYEQYF.

The chain has TRBV10-3 and TRBJ2-7; 9 bases are shared with TRBD1. The CDR3 length is 19 residues. In germline, CDR1 is ENHRY, CDR2 SYGVKD. Trimming removed 3 bases from V and 7 bases from J; junction bases left unmatched: 22. The CDR3 DNA sequence: TGTGCCATCAGTGACTTCCCCCTCCAGACCGGGACAGGGAACTATGAGCAGTACTTC. Protein: CAISDFPLQTGTGNYEQYF.

The V call is TRBV13, the J call TRBJ2-7; 7 bases line up with TRBD1. The germline gives CDR1 PRHDT, CDR2 FYEKMQ (reference sequence). This CDR3 has 11 residues. The CDR3 DNA sequence: TGTGCTAGTAGCTTAGGACAGGATCAGTACTTC. Amino acid sequence: CASSLGQDQYF.

The chain recombines TRBV29-1 with TRBJ2-5, with D uncertain. The CDR3 length is 12 residues. Germline CDR1 reads SQVTM; CDR2 reads ANQGSEA. V was clipped by 3 bases and J by 1 base, with 6 bases between them. CDR3 amino acids: CSVDGSQETQYF. CDR3 sequence (DNA): TGCAGCGTTGACGGATCCCAAGAGACCCAGTACTTC.

This clonotype showed up many times. V is TRBV29-1 and J is TRBJ2-2; no reliable D call. CDR3 length: 12 residues. CDR1 SQVTM and CDR2 ANQGSEA come from the germline V gene. V gave up 4 bases and J gave up 1 base, with 4 bases separating them. Here the CDR3 reads CSVVGNTGELFF. In DNA, the CDR3 is TGCAGCGTTGTGGGGAACACCGGGGAGCTGTTTTTT.

Concerning this clonotype: The CDR3 carries no conserved terminal phenylalanine or tryptophan, so it likely arises from a read error. The chain employs TRBV6-5 and TRBJ1-5; D is unclear. The J call may be mistaken, given a closer DNA end match to TRBJ2-3. Germline V lookup: CDR1 MNHEY, CDR2 SVGAGI. The length of the CDR3 is 13 residues. The CDR3 loop reads CASSYRLKQPQYS. The CDR3 DNA sequence: TGTGCCAGCAGTTACAGGTTAAAGCAGCCCCAGTATTCT.

With regard to this clonotype: The junction differs from germline at one of its ends, possibly a read error. The chain joins TRBV4-2 to TRBJ1-2; a weak D match, TRBD1 (6 bases). The CDR3 consists of 12 residues. Germline-derived CDR1 and CDR2 are LGHNA and YNFKEQ. The CDR3 region has the DNA TGTGTCAGCAGCCCTTTACAGGGCGGCTACATCTTC. Amino acid sequence: CVSSPLQGGYIF.

This clonotype was seen only once. One junction end disagrees with the germline gene, perhaps due to a read error. The CDR3 loop is CASTPPSGPYNEQFF. As DNA, the CDR3 is TGTGCCAGCACCCCGCCAAGTGGGCCCTACAATGAACAGTTCTTC. The rearrangement joins TRBV6-1 to TRBJ2-1; D gene unclear. The CDR3 has 15 residues. Germline lookup yields CDR1 MNHNS and CDR2 SASEGT.

With respect to this clonotype: A read error may explain this, as a much larger clone is one base away. The rearrangement joins TRBV5-6 to TRBJ1-5; TRBD1 is a possible D gene (5 bases). The CDR3 is 13 amino acids. Germline values: CDR1 SGHDT, CDR2 YYEEEE. CDR3: CAGSLGGNQPQHF. DNA of the CDR3: TGTGCCGGCAGCCTGGGGGGAAATCAGCCCCAGCATTTT.

This clonotype was found a few times. The junction shows a germline mismatch at one end, possibly a read error. The chain has TRBV7-9 and TRBJ2-3; D uncertain. The CDR3 covers 15 residues. Germline V lookup: CDR1 SEHNR, CDR2 FQNEAQ (reference sequence). As DNA, the CDR3 is TGTGCCGGCAGCTTGGCCGGCGGTAGCACAGATACGCAGTATTTT. As protein: CAGSLAGGSTDTQYF.

This sequence joins TRBV6-5 and TRBJ2-7; a possible D gene is TRBD2 (6 bases). The CDR3 consists of 15 residues. Germline V lookup: CDR1 MNHEY, CDR2 SVGAGI. V gave up 2 bases and J gave up 3 bases, with 14 bases separating them. The CDR3 here is CASSYARDSHYEQYF. The CDR3 DNA follows: TGTGCCAGCAGTTACGCGCGGGACTCCCACTACGAGCAGTACTTC.

The J gene is TRBJ2-7, the V gene TRBV12-3 or TRBV12-4; D is undetermined. The germline V and J ends were trimmed by 4 bases and 6 bases, with 10 bases remaining between them. The CDR3 covers 12 residues. Written as DNA, the CDR3 is TGTGCCAGCAGTTCACTGTACGGCGAGCAGTACTTC. Translating it yields CASSSLYGEQYF.

The V call is TRBV6-1, the J call TRBJ2-6; no firm D call. V lost 7 bases and J 0 bases, leaving 16 bases between the germline ends. Germline CDR1 MNHNS, CDR2 SASEGT. The CDR3 has 17 residues. This CDR3 reads CASTFGLGSSGANVLTF. CDR3 nucleotides: TGTGCCAGCACCTTCGGTTTGGGAAGCTCTGGGGCCAACGTCCTGACTTTC.